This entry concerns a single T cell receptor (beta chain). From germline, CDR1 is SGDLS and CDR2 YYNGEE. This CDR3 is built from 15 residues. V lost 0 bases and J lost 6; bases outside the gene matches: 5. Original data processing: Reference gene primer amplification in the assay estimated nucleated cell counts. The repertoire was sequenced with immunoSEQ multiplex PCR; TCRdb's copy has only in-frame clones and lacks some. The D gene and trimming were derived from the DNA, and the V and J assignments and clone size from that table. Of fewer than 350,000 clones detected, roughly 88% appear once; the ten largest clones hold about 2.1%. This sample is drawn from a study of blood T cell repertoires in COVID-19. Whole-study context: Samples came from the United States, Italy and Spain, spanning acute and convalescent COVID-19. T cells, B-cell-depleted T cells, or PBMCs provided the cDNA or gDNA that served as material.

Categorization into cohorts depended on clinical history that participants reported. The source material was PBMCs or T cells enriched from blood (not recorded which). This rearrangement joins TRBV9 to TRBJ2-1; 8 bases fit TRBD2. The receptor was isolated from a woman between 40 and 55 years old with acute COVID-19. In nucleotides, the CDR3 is TGTGCCAGCAGCGTAGATGGGACTAGTAGCAATGAGCAGTTCTTC. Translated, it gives CASSVDGTSSNEQFF.